This T cell receptor (beta chain) comes out of a study of blood T cell repertoires in COVID-19. About the research overall: COVID-19 samples collected from the United States, Italy and Spain covered acute and convalescent phases. T cells, B-cell-depleted T cells, or PBMCs provided the cDNA or gDNA that served as material.

In the original analysis: Estimation of nucleated cell counts was performed using reference gene primer amplification. The assay was immunoSEQ multiplex PCR, and TCRdb's table has in-frame clones only and misses some. The D gene and trimming were derived from the DNA, and the V and J assignments and clone size from that table. The sample includes over 150,000 clones, just over 85% seen only once; the top ten take roughly 7%. Trimming took 4 bases from V and 1 from J, leaving 13 bases between them. The germline CDR1 and CDR2 sequences are KGHSH and LQKENI. This CDR3 region has 15 residues. The TCR sequence derives from a man aged 45 to 65 with active or convalescent COVID-19. Specimen: peripheral blood. The chain is built from TRBV18 and TRBJ1-1, with D possibly matching TRBD1 (5 bases). The CDR3 loop is CASSLGRQPNTEAFF. CDR3 in DNA: TGTGCCAGCTCACTTGGTAGACAGCCGAACACTGAAGCTTTCTTT.